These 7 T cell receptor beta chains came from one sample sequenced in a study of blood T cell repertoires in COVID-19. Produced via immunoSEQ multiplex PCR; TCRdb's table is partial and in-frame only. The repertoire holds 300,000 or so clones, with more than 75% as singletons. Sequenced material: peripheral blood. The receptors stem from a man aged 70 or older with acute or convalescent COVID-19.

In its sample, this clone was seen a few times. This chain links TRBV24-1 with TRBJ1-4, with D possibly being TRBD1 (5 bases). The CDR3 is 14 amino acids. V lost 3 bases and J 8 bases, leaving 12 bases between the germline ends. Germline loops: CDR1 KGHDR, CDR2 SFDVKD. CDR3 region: CATSDPRVNEKLFF. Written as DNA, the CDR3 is TGTGCCACCAGTGATCCCAGGGTAAACGAAAAACTGTTTTTT.

CDR3 sequence reads: CASSLTTGAGTEAFF. The CDR3 bases are TGTGCCAGCAGCCTTACGACAGGGGCGGGCACTGAAGCTTTCTTT. This chain connects TRBV11-2 to TRBJ1-1; TRBD1 matches at 8 bases. CDR1 and CDR2 from the germline V gene are SGHAT and FQNNGV. The V and J ends lost 5 bases and 4 bases, in that order; junction bases with no gene match: 9. The CDR3 spans 15 residues.

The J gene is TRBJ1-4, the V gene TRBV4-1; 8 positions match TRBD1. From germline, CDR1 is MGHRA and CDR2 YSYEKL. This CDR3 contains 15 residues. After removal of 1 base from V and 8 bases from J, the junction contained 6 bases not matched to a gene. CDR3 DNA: TGCGCCAGCAGCCAAGGGGGGACAGGTTTCGAAAAACTGTTTTTT. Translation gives CASSQGGTGFEKLFF.

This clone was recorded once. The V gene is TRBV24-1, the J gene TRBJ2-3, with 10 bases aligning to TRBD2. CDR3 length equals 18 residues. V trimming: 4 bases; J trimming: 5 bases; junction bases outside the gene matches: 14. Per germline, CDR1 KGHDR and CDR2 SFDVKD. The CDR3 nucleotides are TGTGCCACCAGTGACCCCCGCCCCAGCGGGGGGGCAGGAGATACGCAGTATTTT. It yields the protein CATSDPRPSGGAGDTQYF.

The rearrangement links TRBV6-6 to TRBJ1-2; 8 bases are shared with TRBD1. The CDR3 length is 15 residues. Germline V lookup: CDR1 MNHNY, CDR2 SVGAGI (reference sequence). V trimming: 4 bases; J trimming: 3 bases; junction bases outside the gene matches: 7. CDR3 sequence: CASSSGQGVYYGYTF. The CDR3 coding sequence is TGTGCCAGCAGTTCAGGACAGGGAGTATACTATGGCTACACCTTC.

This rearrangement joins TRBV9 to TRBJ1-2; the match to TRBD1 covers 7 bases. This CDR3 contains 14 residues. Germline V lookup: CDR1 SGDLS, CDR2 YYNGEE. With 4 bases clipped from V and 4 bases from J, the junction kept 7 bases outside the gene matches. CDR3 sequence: CASSQLQGSYGYTF. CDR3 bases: TGTGCCAGCAGCCAACTACAGGGGTCCTATGGCTACACCTTC.

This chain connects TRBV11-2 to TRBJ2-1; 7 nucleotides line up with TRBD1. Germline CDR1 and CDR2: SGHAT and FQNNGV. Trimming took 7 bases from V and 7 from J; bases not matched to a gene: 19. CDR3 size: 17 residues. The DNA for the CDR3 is TGTGCCAGCACGGATTCTCGACTGACAGGGCCTCGGAATGAGCAGTTCTTC. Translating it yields CASTDSRLTGPRNEQFF.